Shown below are 28 T cell receptor beta chains from a single sample sequenced in a study of beta chain features in type 1 diabetes. General study results and limits: TCRB CDR3s from Type 1 diabetes patients were moderately but significantly shorter in all four CD4+ subsets.

What was sequenced were expressed TCRB transcripts, since all of the isolated RNA had been reverse transcribed. The table came from immunoSEQ multiplex PCR; TCRdb's copy has only in-frame clones and leaves some out. The data contain more than 300,000 clones, around a tenth of them singletons. Their recognized antigens are unknown. Sequencing was carried out using central memory CD4+ T cells from blood. Receptor source: a man in his thirties or forties with type 1 diabetes.

The chain combines TRBV2 with TRBJ2-5; D possibly matches TRBD1 or TRBD2 (5 bases each). Germline V gene lookup returns CDR1 SNHLY and CDR2 FYNNEI. V lost 5 bases to trimming and J lost 6 bases, with 13 bases between them. The CDR3 covers 13 residues. In DNA form, the CDR3 reads TGTGCCAGCAGTTCTACAGGCGGGCAGACCCAGTACTTC. It encodes CASSSTGGQTQYF. Full variable domain (remainder filled in from reference TRBV2 and TRBJ2-5): EPEVTQTPSHQVTQMGQEVILRCVPISNHLYFYWYRQILGQKVEFLVSFYNNEISEKSEIFDDQFSVERPDGSNFTLKIRSTKLEDSAMYFCASSSTGGQTQYFGPGTRLLVL.

Notes on this clone: A much larger clone differs from this one at a single base, so this may be a read error. Additional DNA sequences in this sample encode the identical CDR3. The J gene is TRBJ2-6, the V gene TRBV5-4; 7 bases line up with TRBD1. Trimming removed 0 bases from V and 4 bases from J; junction bases left unmatched: 1. The CDR3 covers 15 residues. CDR1 SGHNT and CDR2 YYREEE come from the germline V gene (reference sequence). The CDR3 region is CASSLEGAGANVLTF. In DNA form, the CDR3 reads TGTGCCAGCAGCTTGGAGGGGGCAGGGGCCAACGTCCTGACTTTC.

In its sample, this clone was seen a few times. This chain uses TRBV11-2 with TRBJ1-2, with D perhaps matching TRBD1 (5 bases). The CDR3 spans 12 residues. Trimming pared 6 bases from V and 6 bases from J, leaving 11 bases between. From germline, CDR1 is SGHAT and CDR2 FQNNGV. The CDR3, as DNA: TGTGCCAGCAGTATGACAGTGAATGGCTACACCTTC. It specifies CASSMTVNGYTF. Filled out from reference TRBV11-2 and TRBJ1-2, the complete variable domain reads EAGVAQSPRYKIIEKRQSVAFWCNPISGHATLYWYQQILGQGPKLLIQFQNNGVVDDSQLPKDRFSAERLKGVDSTLKIQPAKLEDSAVYLCASSMTVNGYTFGSGTRLTVV.

Concerning this clone itself: Sequence at one end of the junction differs from germline and may be a read error. The rearrangement uses TRBV7-2 and TRBJ2-1, with 12 bases that match TRBD2. In germline, CDR1 is SGHTA, CDR2 FQGNSA. The CDR3 is 16 residues long. The CDR3 spells CASTSSGRAVRNEQFF. CDR3 sequence (DNA): TGCGCCAGCACCTCTAGCGGGAGGGCCGTCAGGAATGAGCAGTTCTTC.

This clone was observed a few times. J is TRBJ1-1 and V is TRBV11-2; 7 nucleotides agree with TRBD1. V dropped 6 bases and J dropped 4; count of bases not matched to a gene: 8. CDR3 length: 14 residues. Germline V gene lookup returns CDR1 SGHAT and CDR2 FQNNGV. The CDR3 spells CASRETRGSTEAFF. The CDR3 DNA sequence: TGTGCCAGCAGAGAAACCAGGGGGAGCACTGAAGCTTTCTTT.

This clone was seen at least ten times. The CDR3 DNA sequence: TGCGCCAGCACTCAGTCTGGGTCGGGGGCGCGGAGTGAAAAACTGTTTTTT. Residues: CASTQSGSGARSEKLFF. The chain employs TRBV4-1 and TRBJ1-4; possibly TRBD1 for D (6 bases). CDR3 length equals 17 residues. Germline V CDR1 and CDR2: MGHRA, YSYEKL. Trimming took off 7 bases at V and 7 bases at J, with 25 bases between the two ends.

This clone was detected only a few times. The chain has TRBV18 and TRBJ2-3; D is perhaps TRBD1 or TRBD2 (5 bases each). Germline V gene sequence: CDR1 KGHSH, CDR2 LQKENI. CDR3 size: 16 residues. The V and J ends lost 0 bases and 0 bases respectively, with 10 bases between them. The chain's CDR3 is CASSPPQGASTDTQYF. CDR3 nucleotides: TGTGCCAGCTCACCACCCCAGGGAGCTAGCACAGATACGCAGTATTTT.

This clone has more than one count but fewer than ten. The V gene is TRBV7-3, the J gene TRBJ1-2, with TRBD1 identical over 9 bases. V dropped 4 bases and J dropped 5; count of bases not matched to a gene: 2. Germline V CDR1 and CDR2: SGHTA, FQGTGA. The CDR3 consists of 13 residues. The CDR3, as DNA: TGTGCCAGCAGCTCAGGACAGGGGTATGGCTACACCTTC. This codes for CASSSGQGYGYTF.

This clone was seen a handful of times. The genes are TRBV5-1 and TRBJ2-2; D gene unclear. V was cut by 4 bases and J by 2 bases, with 12 bases left in between. Per the germline V gene, CDR1 is SGHRS and CDR2 is YFSETQ. CDR3 length: 15 residues. DNA of the CDR3: TGCGCCAGCAGCAGTGGTCTATCTAACACCGGGGAGCTGTTTTTT. It codes for CASSSGLSNTGELFF.

The rearrangement uses TRBV7-9 and TRBJ2-7; 7 bases are shared with TRBD2. The CDR3 is made up of 14 amino acids. The ends lost 5 bases at V and 5 bases at J; junction bases unmatched: 9. CDR1 SEHNR and CDR2 FQNEAQ come from the germline V gene (reference sequence). This CDR3 reads CASSPSGMSHEQYF. DNA for the CDR3: TGTGCCAGCAGCCCGAGCGGGATGAGCCACGAGCAGTACTTC.

The chain has TRBV10-2 and TRBJ2-2; 7 positions agree with TRBD1. The CDR3 runs to 21 residues. Trimming took 2 bases from V and 3 from J; bases not matched to a gene: 21. Germline CDR1 and CDR2: WSHSY and SAAADI. CDR3 loop: CASSEPTPSDRSKRDTGELFF. In nucleotides, the CDR3 is TGCGCCAGCAGTGAGCCTACCCCTTCGGACAGGTCAAAGAGGGACACCGGGGAGCTGTTTTTT.

Only a few counts were recorded for this clone. The CDR3 reads CASSRLVGYNEQFF. The CDR3 coding sequence is TGTGCCAGCAGTCGACTAGTGGGGTACAATGAGCAGTTCTTC. The chain links TRBV5-6 to TRBJ2-1; possibly TRBD2 for D (6 bases). V was shortened by 5 bases and J by 4 bases, with 13 bases between the two germline ends. CDR1 is SGHDT, CDR2 YYEEEE, per germline. This CDR3 has 14 residues. The full variable domain, its missing parts supplied by reference TRBV5-6 and TRBJ2-1, is DAGVTQSPTHLIKTRGQQVTLRCSPKSGHDTVSWYQQALGQGPQFIFQYYEEEERQRGNFPDRFSGHQFPNYSSELNVNALLLGDSALYLCASSRLVGYNEQFFGPGTRLTVL.

This chain links TRBV7-2 with TRBJ2-5, with 8 bases fitting TRBD1. Germline assignment: CDR1 SGHTA and CDR2 FQGNSA. The CDR3 length is 15 residues. V trimming: 1 base; J trimming: 7 bases; junction bases outside the gene matches: 8. CDR3 residues: CASSLGTGTGGTQYF. CDR3 DNA: TGTGCCAGCAGCTTAGGGACAGGGACTGGCGGGACCCAGTACTTC.

The rearrangement uses TRBV7-8 and TRBJ1-2; D not certain. V lost 1 base to trimming and J lost 6 bases, with 3 bases between them. There are 11 residues in the CDR3. Looked up from germline, CDR1 is SGHVS and CDR2 is FQNEAQ. The CDR3 spells CASSLEDGYTF. CDR3 in DNA: TGTGCCAGCAGCTTAGAGGATGGCTACACCTTC.

V usage is TRBV7-9 and J usage is TRBJ1-5; TRBD1 matches at 7 bases. CDR1 and CDR2 (germline): SEHNR, FQNEAQ (reference sequence). The CDR3 spans 15 residues. J lost 7 bases, V lost 4 bases, and 10 bases had no gene match. This CDR3 reads CASSSPGTAGQPQHF. CDR3 nucleotide sequence: TGTGCCAGCAGCTCCCCCGGGACAGCCGGCCAGCCCCAGCATTTT.

This chain connects TRBV25-1 to TRBJ1-1; D ambiguous. Deletions cut 8 bases from V and 1 base from J, with 5 bases between. The germline CDR1 and CDR2 sequences are MGHDK and SYGVNS. There are 11 residues in the CDR3. The DNA for the CDR3 is TGTGCCAGCGACCGGAACACTGAAGCTTTCTTT. It yields the protein CASDRNTEAFF.

The gene calls are TRBV28 and TRBJ1-1; D is unresolved. Germline lookup yields CDR1 MDHEN and CDR2 SYDVKM. The length of the CDR3 is 13 residues. Trimming pared 4 bases from V and 4 bases from J, leaving 10 bases between. CDR3 sequence reads: CASSSNSGTEAFF. Here the CDR3 DNA reads TGTGCCAGCAGTTCCAACAGTGGCACTGAAGCTTTCTTT.

The chain joins TRBV6-5 to TRBJ2-7; 10 bases fit TRBD2. V was pared by 3 bases and J by 4 bases, with 6 bases of the junction left unmatched. CDR1 and CDR2 (germline): MNHEY, SVGAGI. This CDR3 has 15 residues. The CDR3 sequence: CASSYSTSGQYEQYF. The CDR3 DNA follows: TGTGCCAGCAGTTATTCGACTAGCGGGCAATACGAGCAGTACTTC.

This clone was seen a few times. The rearrangement links TRBV28 to TRBJ1-4; TRBD1 matches at 9 bases. Looked up from germline, CDR1 is MDHEN and CDR2 is SYDVKM. Trimming cost V 6 bases and J 8 bases; bases outside gene matches: 7. The CDR3 length is 14 residues. The CDR3 reads CASSPGDRDEKLFF. CDR3 in DNA: TGTGCCAGCAGCCCCGGGGACAGGGACGAAAAACTGTTTTTT.

There are a few counts of this clone. The chain recombines TRBV28 with TRBJ2-7; D gene ambiguous. Trimming took 3 bases from V and 7 from J, leaving 13 bases between them. The CDR3 spans 13 residues. Germline CDR1 is MDHEN and CDR2 is SYDVKM. The CDR3 loop is CASSLSLPTEQYF. CDR3 in DNA: TGTGCCAGCAGTTTGTCCCTCCCTACTGAGCAGTACTTC.

The chain employs TRBV11-2 and TRBJ2-7, with 12 bases lining up with TRBD2. CDR1 SGHAT and CDR2 FQNNGV come from the germline V gene. J lost 4 bases, V lost 5 bases, and 6 bases had no gene match. The CDR3 is 15 residues long. CDR3 sequence (DNA): TGTGCCAGCAGCCTGACTAGCGGGGGACCTTACGAGCAGTACTTC. It specifies CASSLTSGGPYEQYF.

Only a few counts were recorded for this clone. The chain is built from TRBV19 and TRBJ1-5; D is perhaps TRBD1 (5 bases). Trimming left V 9 bases short and J 2 bases short, with 26 bases between. CDR3 length: 18 residues. Per the germline V gene, CDR1 is LNHDA and CDR2 is SQIVND (reference sequence). CDR3 coding DNA: TGTGCCAGCAGGCCTCTTCGCTCAGGGAATCGAGGCAATCAGCCCCAGCATTTT. This codes for CASRPLRSGNRGNQPQHF. Drawing the rest from reference TRBV19 and TRBJ1-5, the complete variable domain is DGGITQSPKYLFRKEGQNVTLSCEQNLNHDAMYWYRQDPGQGLRLIYYSQIVNDFQKGDIAEGYSVSREKKESFPLTVTSAQKNPTAFYLCASRPLRSGNRGNQPQHFGDGTRLSIL.

This clone was seen at least ten times. This sample also contains other DNA sequences that code for the same CDR3. The chain combines TRBV5-4 with TRBJ2-2; no firm D call. CDR1 and CDR2 (germline): SGHNT, YYREEE (reference sequence). The CDR3 runs 13 residues. The ends were cut back, 0 bases at V and 4 bases at J, with 4 bases in the middle. The CDR3 protein is CASSLAVTGELFF. The DNA for the CDR3 is TGTGCCAGCAGCTTGGCTGTCACCGGGGAGCTGTTTTTT.

The chain carries TRBV6-6 and TRBJ2-7; D gene ambiguous. This CDR3 has 13 residues. The germline V gene encodes CDR1 MNHNY and CDR2 SVGAGI (reference sequence). V was shortened by 1 base and J by 3 bases, with 7 bases between the two germline ends. Here the CDR3 reads CASSYFAVYEQYF. The CDR3 DNA is TGTGCCAGCAGTTACTTCGCCGTCTACGAGCAGTACTTC.

There are a few counts of this clone. The genes are TRBV6-1 and TRBJ2-5; a weak D match, TRBD1 (5 bases). Looked up from germline, CDR1 is MNHNS and CDR2 is SASEGT. The CDR3 is 14 amino acids. Trimming removed 0 bases from V and 7 bases from J, with 12 bases in between. CDR3 loop: CASSEAGQGRTQYF. The CDR3 nucleotides read TGTGCCAGCAGTGAAGCGGGGCAGGGCCGGACCCAGTACTTC.

The chain uses TRBV19 and TRBJ2-7; TRBD2 aligns across 8 bases. Germline CDR1 and CDR2: LNHDA and SQIVND (reference sequence). The CDR3 has 16 amino acids. J gave up 1 base and V 0 bases, and 5 bases lay outside the gene matches. CDR3 nucleotide sequence: TGTGCCAGTAGTATAGATCTGGCTAGCGGGTCCTACGAGCAGTACTTC. This encodes CASSIDLASGSYEQYF.

This clone has just a few counts. The chain employs TRBV18 and TRBJ2-3; D not resolved. This CDR3 is built from 13 residues. The germline gives CDR1 KGHSH, CDR2 LQKENI. Trimming shortened V by 2 bases and J by 8 bases, and 11 bases separated the two germline ends. CDR3 loop: CASSPSALGTQYF. CDR3 sequence (DNA): TGTGCCAGCTCACCATCTGCGTTAGGTACGCAGTATTTT.

V usage is TRBV10-3 and J usage is TRBJ2-3, with TRBD2 identical over 11 bases. Germline CDR1 ENHRY, CDR2 SYGVKD. V lost 2 bases to trimming and J lost 5 bases; unmatched junction nucleotides: 3. CDR3 length equals 15 residues. The CDR3, as DNA: TGTGCCATCAGTGAGGAGACTAGCGGGAAAGATACGCAGTATTTT. As protein: CAISEETSGKDTQYF.